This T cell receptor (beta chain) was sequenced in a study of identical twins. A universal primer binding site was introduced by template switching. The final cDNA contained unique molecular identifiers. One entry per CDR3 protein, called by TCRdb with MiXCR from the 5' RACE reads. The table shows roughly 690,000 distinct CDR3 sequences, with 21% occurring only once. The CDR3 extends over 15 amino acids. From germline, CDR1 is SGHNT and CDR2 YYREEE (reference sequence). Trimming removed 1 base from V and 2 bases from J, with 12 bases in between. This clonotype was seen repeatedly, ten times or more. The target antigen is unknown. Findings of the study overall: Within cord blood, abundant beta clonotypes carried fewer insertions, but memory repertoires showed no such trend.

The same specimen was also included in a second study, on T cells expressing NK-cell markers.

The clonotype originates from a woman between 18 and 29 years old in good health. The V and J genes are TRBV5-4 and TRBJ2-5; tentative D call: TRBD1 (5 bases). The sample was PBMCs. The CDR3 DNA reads TGTGCCAGCAGCTTGTTTTGGGGCGGACAAGAGACCCAGTACTTC. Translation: CASSLFWGGQETQYF.